This T cell receptor (beta chain) was observed in a study of T cells in Graves' hyperthyroidism and ophthalmopathy. This clonotype was recorded many times. Trimming stripped 1 base from V and 0 bases from J, with 15 bases between. This CDR3 contains 17 residues. Per the germline V gene, CDR1 is SGHTA and CDR2 is FQGTGA. What was amplified from RNA transcripts were TCR beta CDR3 regions. HTBI primers drove first-round RT-PCR of the TCR CDR3. Each CDR3 protein gets one entry after TCRdb re-called the multiplex PCR reads with MiXCR. The table has hundreds of thousands of distinct CDR3 sequences, about 14% seen once.

The source of this sequence is a young man with Graves' ophthalmopathy. The rearrangement uses TRBV7-3 and TRBJ1-1; no reliable D call. The sequenced sample consisted of blood. The CDR3 region has the DNA TGTGCCAGCAGCTTAATTCGGGCGGACCCGGTGAACACTGAAGCTTTCTTT. Its translation is CASSLIRADPVNTEAFF.